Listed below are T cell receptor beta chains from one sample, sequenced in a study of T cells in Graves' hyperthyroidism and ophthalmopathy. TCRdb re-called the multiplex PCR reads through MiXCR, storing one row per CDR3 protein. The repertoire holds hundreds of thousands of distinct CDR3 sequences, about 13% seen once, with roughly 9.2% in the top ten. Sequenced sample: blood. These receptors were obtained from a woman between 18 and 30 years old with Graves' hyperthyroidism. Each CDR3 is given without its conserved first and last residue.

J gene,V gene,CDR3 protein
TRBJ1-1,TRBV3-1,ASSQGEVGPRNTEAF
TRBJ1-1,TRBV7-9,ASSKMAEAF
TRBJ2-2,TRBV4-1,ASSQLGQITGELF
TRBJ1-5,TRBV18,ASSPKGDQPQH
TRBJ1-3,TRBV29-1,SVGQGAGNTIY
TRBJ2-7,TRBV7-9,ASSLGVSDEQY
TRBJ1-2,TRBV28,ASNFGQMVYGYT
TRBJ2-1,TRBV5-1,ASSLATSSNEQF
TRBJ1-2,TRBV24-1,ATSAGPRYGYT
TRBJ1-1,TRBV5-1,ASSLGMNTEAF
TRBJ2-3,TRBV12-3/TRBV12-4,ASSTTRLAGGEGDTQY
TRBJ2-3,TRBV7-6,ASSPDGRPALVDTQY
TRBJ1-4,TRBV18,ASSPEGNEKLF